These 5 T cell receptor beta chains share one sample of origin, sequenced in a study of blood T cells in healthy people across ages. PCR was performed a second time for about 6 to 12 cycles using a sample-barcoded 5' primer and a J-beta primer mix. Via MiXCR, TCRdb re-called the 5' RACE reads, giving one row per CDR3 protein. The sample has about 1.1 million distinct CDR3 sequences, more than 30% seen once; the top ten hold 13%. Sequencing input: blood. The receptors derive from a man aged 18 to 30 in good health.

This rearrangement joins TRBV4-1 to TRBJ2-6, with D perhaps TRBD1 (5 bases). Trimming left V 5 bases short and J 2 bases short, with 19 bases between. Germline V lookup: CDR1 MGHRA, CDR2 YSYEKL. The CDR3 length is 18 residues. CDR3 sequence (DNA): TGCGCCAGCAGCGGGTTGGGGCAATTAGGTACTGGGGCCAACGTCCTGACTTTC. Protein sequence: CASSGLGQLGTGANVLTF.

This chain joins TRBV12-3 or TRBV12-4 and TRBJ1-5, with D unresolved. The CDR3 runs to 17 residues. Trimming took off 4 bases at V and 6 bases at J, with 22 bases between the two ends. CDR3 DNA: TGTGCCAGCAGTTCAGGCTGGGATTGGAGGGAGACTCAGCCCCAGCATTTT. This gives the protein CASSSGWDWRETQPQHF.

The J gene is TRBJ2-1, the V gene TRBV10-3; D is perhaps TRBD2 (5 bases). Per the germline V gene, CDR1 is ENHRY and CDR2 is SYGVKD. V shed 6 bases and J shed 7 bases, with 16 bases lying between them. CDR3 length: 14 residues. The chain's CDR3 is CAIRPPGERNEQFF. The CDR3 nucleotides read TGTGCCATCAGACCCCCCGGGGAAAGGAATGAGCAGTTCTTC.

As for this clonotype: This clone may be a read error of a much larger clone one base away. The genes are TRBV12-3 or TRBV12-4 and TRBJ1-4; D might be TRBD1 (6 bases). The CDR3 loop spans 14 amino acids. V lost 5 bases to trimming and J lost 4 bases, with 11 bases between them. The CDR3 nucleotides are TGTGCCAGCAGTGTGAGGGGGGGTAATGAAAAACTGTTTTTT. As protein: CASSVRGGNEKLFF.

The chain recombines TRBV7-2 with TRBJ2-5, with unresolved D. The better agreement between TRBJ2-7 and the DNA end casts doubt on the J call. CDR3 length: 14 residues. Germline V gene sequence: CDR1 SGHTA, CDR2 FQGNSA. The CDR3, as DNA: TGTGCCAGCAGCTTAGCCGTGACGGGTTACGAGCAGTACTTC. The encoded protein is CASSLAVTGYEQYF.